The clone carrying this T cell receptor (beta chain) was detected only a few times. The CDR3 is made up of 13 amino acids. Between the trimmed V and J ends, which lost 1 base and 4 bases, there was a span of 6 bases. The germline V gene encodes CDR1 LGHDT and CDR2 YNNKEL (reference sequence). This specimen belongs to a study of T cells after yellow fever vaccination. Overall study context: The authors prepared low-cell-number fractions using SMART-Seq v4 Ultra Low Input. Regarding the study as a whole: Day 0 sorted memory subsets lacked detectable levels of almost all vaccine-responding clonotypes. Most primary-vaccination clones reappeared after the booster (about 97% CD4, roughly 88% CD8).

Conversion of TCR transcripts into cDNA relied on 5'RACE template switching, which added a universal primer site and UMIs. TCRdb itself ran the 5' RACE reads through MiXCR, one entry per CDR3 protein. The sample holds about 50,000 distinct CDR3 sequences; 5.5% to 6% are singletons and the top ten take around a third. The sequence came from a man aged 18 to 29 who received the YFV17D yellow fever vaccine. The chain uses TRBV3-1 and TRBJ2-3, with D unclear. Sequencing was performed on PBMCs, either bulk or a sorted T-cell subset (CD4+, CD8+, memory, or dextramer-sorted; not recorded which), taken on the day of the yellow fever booster vaccination. The CDR3: CASSQGESDTQYF. The CDR3 bases are TGTGCCAGCAGCCAAGGGGAATCAGATACGCAGTATTTT.